This passage covers 16 T cell receptor beta chains from one sample sequenced in a study of response to subunit inactivated influenza vaccine. Via MiXCR, TCRdb re-called the RT-PCR reads, giving one row per CDR3 protein. Here the sample spans just under 550,000 distinct CDR3 sequences, roughly 23% being singletons. The same sample was also studied in work on T cells expressing NK-cell markers. That source adds: The authors made TCR beta cDNA libraries by 5'RACE template switching. This switching added a universal primer site and UMIs.

Specimen: CD4+ T cells sorted from PBMCs, collected roughly 12 days after vaccination. These TCRs come from a man aged 45-60 years who received an inactivated influenza vaccine.

The genes are TRBV12-3 or TRBV12-4 and TRBJ1-6; D is unclear. V lost 0 bases, J lost 9 bases, and 12 bases lay in between. The CDR3 is made up of 15 amino acids. CDR3 amino acids: CASSLAPGMGSPLHF. CDR3 nucleotide sequence: TGTGCCAGCAGTTTAGCGCCGGGGATGGGTTCACCCCTCCACTTT.

The chain links TRBV2 to TRBJ1-5; tentative D call: TRBD1 (5 bases). The CDR3 is 15 residues long. V was trimmed by 7 bases and J by 2 bases, leaving 15 bases between them. Germline lookup yields CDR1 SNHLY and CDR2 FYNNEI. The DNA for the CDR3 is TGTGCCAGCATCCCCGGGGGGGGACGCAATCAGCCCCAGCATTTT. This gives the protein CASIPGGGRNQPQHF.

This clonotype has at least ten counts. At one end the junction does not follow the germline gene, possibly because of a read error. DNA for the CDR3: TGCAGCGTTAAAGACAGGAACACCGGGGAGCTGTTTTTT. It is translated as CSVKDRNTGELFF. The chain employs TRBV29-1 and TRBJ2-2; maybe TRBD1 (5 bases). The CDR3 has 13 amino acids. CDR1 and CDR2 from the germline V gene are SQVTM and ANQGSEA.

The chain employs TRBV11-1 and TRBJ2-5; D is possibly TRBD1 (6 bases). Per the germline V gene, CDR1 is SGHAT and CDR2 is FQDESV (reference sequence). This CDR3 comprises 14 residues. V lost 4 bases, J lost 3 bases, and 12 bases lay in between. CDR3 bases: TGTGCCAGCAGCTCCTCAGGGGTTAAAGAGACCCAGTACTTC. Translation gives CASSSSGVKETQYF.

V usage is TRBV29-1 and J usage is TRBJ1-1, with a possible D match to TRBD1 (5 bases). Trimming took 8 bases from V and 0 from J, leaving 10 bases between them. From germline, CDR1 is SQVTM and CDR2 ANQGSEA. This CDR3 has 12 amino acids. CDR3 nucleotide sequence: TGCAGCTGCGGGACCATGAACACTGAAGCTTTCTTT. Protein: CSCGTMNTEAFF.

The chain is built from TRBV7-2 and TRBJ2-3; D may be TRBD1 (5 bases). From germline, CDR1 is SGHTA and CDR2 FQGNSA. CDR3 length: 15 residues. V was pared by 0 bases and J by 4 bases, with 11 bases between. CDR3 nucleotides: TGTGCCAGCAGCTTAGCGGGGCCGATATCAGATACGCAGTATTTT. This codes for CASSLAGPISDTQYF.

The chain has TRBV12-3 or TRBV12-4 and TRBJ2-7, with D maybe TRBD2 (5 bases). V was clipped by 6 bases and J by 6 bases, with 18 bases between them. The length of the CDR3 is 14 residues. The CDR3 DNA reads TGTGCCAGCAGCCCCGGGGTAGACACCTCCGAGCAGTACTTC. Protein sequence: CASSPGVDTSEQYF.

This clonotype showed up just a few times. The V call is TRBV5-5, the J call TRBJ2-5; 7 bases are shared with TRBD2. The CDR3 is 16 residues long. The trim removed 0 bases at V and 1 base at J, leaving 6 bases unmatched. Germline CDR1 SGHKS, CDR2 YYEKEE (reference sequence). The CDR3 sequence is CASSLDWASGQETQYF. For the CDR3, the DNA is TGTGCCAGCAGCTTGGATTGGGCTAGCGGCCAAGAGACCCAGTACTTC.

The gene calls are TRBV5-1 and TRBJ2-7; the D gene is possibly TRBD2 (6 bases). The CDR3 runs to 15 residues. With 1 base removed from V and 4 bases from J, the gap between germline ends came to 15 bases. Germline V gene sequence: CDR1 SGHRS, CDR2 YFSETQ. The CDR3 DNA sequence: TGCGCCAGCAGCTTGAGCCCAGGCAGCGGGTACGAGCAGTACTTC. Translating it yields CASSLSPGSGYEQYF.

The gene calls are TRBV5-1 and TRBJ1-1; possibly TRBD1 for D (6 bases). The CDR3 extends over 16 amino acids. The germline V and J ends were trimmed by 0 bases and 1 base, with 13 bases remaining between them. CDR1 is SGHRS and CDR2 is YFSETQ in the germline V gene. CDR3: CASSLVGGQTNTEAFF. The CDR3 bases are TGCGCCAGCAGCTTGGTCGGCGGACAGACGAACACTGAAGCTTTCTTT.

J is TRBJ2-3 and V is TRBV20-1, with D perhaps TRBD1 or TRBD2 (6 bases each). This CDR3 comprises 14 residues. Germline V CDR1 and CDR2: DFQATT, SNEGSKA (reference sequence). The V and J ends lost 7 bases and 2 bases respectively, with 16 bases between them. The CDR3 nucleotides are TGCAGTGATTCGAGGGGGGATTTCACAGATACGCAGTATTTT. It encodes CSDSRGDFTDTQYF.

This clonotype came up many times. The chain couples TRBV12-3 or TRBV12-4 to TRBJ2-3, with TRBD1 matching 10 bases. J lost 2 bases, V lost 6 bases, and 8 bases had no gene match. The CDR3 is 16 residues long. CDR3 in amino acids: CASSLTGQGYTDTQYF. CDR3 DNA sequence: TGTGCCAGCAGCCTAACGGGACAGGGGTACACAGATACGCAGTATTTT.

The chain recombines TRBV12-3 or TRBV12-4 with TRBJ2-7; D remains unclear. Trimming shortened V by 5 bases and J by 2 bases, and 16 bases separated the two germline ends. The CDR3 loop spans 15 amino acids. DNA of the CDR3: TGTGCCAGCAGTCTCGGACCCCGTAGGGCCTACGAGCAGTACTTC. Protein: CASSLGPRRAYEQYF.

The chain has TRBV12-3 or TRBV12-4 and TRBJ1-2; unclear D gene. The CDR3 length is 12 residues. V lost 5 bases, J lost 4 bases, and 8 bases lay in between. CDR3 sequence (DNA): TGTGCCAGCAGTGATGTGACCTATGGCTACACCTTC. Protein: CASSDVTYGYTF.

The CDR3 here is CASSQESPGLAGRGETQYF. For the CDR3, the DNA is TGTGCCAGCAGCCAAGAATCCCCTGGGCTAGCGGGAAGGGGAGAGACCCAGTACTTC. The chain has TRBV4-2 and TRBJ2-5; 9 nucleotides line up with TRBD2. CDR1 and CDR2 from the germline V gene are LGHNA and YNFKEQ. V lost 0 bases and J lost 4; bases outside the gene matches: 15. The CDR3 contains 19 residues.

This clonotype was recorded a few times. The rearrangement links TRBV12-3 or TRBV12-4 to TRBJ2-2, with D perhaps matching TRBD1 or TRBD2 (5 bases each). CDR3 length: 15 residues. V lost 8 bases to trimming and J lost 0 bases, with 13 bases between them. The CDR3 sequence: CASVREQANTGELFF. The CDR3, as DNA: TGTGCCAGCGTCCGGGAACAGGCGAACACCGGGGAGCTGTTTTTT.